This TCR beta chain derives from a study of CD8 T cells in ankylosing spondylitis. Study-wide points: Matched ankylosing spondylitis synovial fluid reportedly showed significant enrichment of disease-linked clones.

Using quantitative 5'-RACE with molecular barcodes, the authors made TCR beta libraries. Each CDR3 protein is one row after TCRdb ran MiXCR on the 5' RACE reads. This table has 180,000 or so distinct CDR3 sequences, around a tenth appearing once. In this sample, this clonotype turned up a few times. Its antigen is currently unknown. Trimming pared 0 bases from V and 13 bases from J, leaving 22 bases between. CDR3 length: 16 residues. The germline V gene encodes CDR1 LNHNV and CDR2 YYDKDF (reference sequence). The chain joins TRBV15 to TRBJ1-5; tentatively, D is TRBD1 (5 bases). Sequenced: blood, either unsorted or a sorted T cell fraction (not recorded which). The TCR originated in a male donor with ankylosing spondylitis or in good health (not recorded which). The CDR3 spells CATSREIDKKLGGQHF. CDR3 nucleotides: TGTGCCACCAGCAGAGAGATCGATAAGAAGTTGGGGGGTCAGCATTTT.